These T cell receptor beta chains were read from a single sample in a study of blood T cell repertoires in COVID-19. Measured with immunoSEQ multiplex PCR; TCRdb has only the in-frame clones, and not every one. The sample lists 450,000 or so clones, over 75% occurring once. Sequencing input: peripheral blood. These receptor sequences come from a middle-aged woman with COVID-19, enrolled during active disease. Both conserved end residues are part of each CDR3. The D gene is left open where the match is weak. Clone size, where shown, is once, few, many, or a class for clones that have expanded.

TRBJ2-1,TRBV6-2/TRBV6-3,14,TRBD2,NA,TGTGCCAGCGGTTCTAGCGGGCCCTACAATGAGCAGTTCTTC,CASGSSGPYNEQFF
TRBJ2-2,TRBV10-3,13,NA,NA,TGTGCCATCGCTGACAGCCGCACCGGGGAGCTGTTTTTT,CAIADSRTGELFF
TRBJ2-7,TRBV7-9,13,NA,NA,TGTGCCAGCAGCATAACCGGCTCCTACGAGCAGTACTTC,CASSITGSYEQYF
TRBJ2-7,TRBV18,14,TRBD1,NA,TGTGCCAGCTCACCAAGGACAGGGGGCTACGAGCAGTACTTC,CASSPRTGGYEQYF
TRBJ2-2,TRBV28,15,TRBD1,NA,TGTGCCAGCAGTTTAGCTAGGGGGCCTACCGGGGAGCTGTTTTTT,CASSLARGPTGELFF
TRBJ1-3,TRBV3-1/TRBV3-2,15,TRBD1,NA,TGTGCCAGCAGCCAACGGACAGGGTCTGGAAACACCATATATTTT,CASSQRTGSGNTIYF
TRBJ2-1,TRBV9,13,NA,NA,TGTGCCAGCAGCGTACAGTCTCACAATGAGCAGTTCTTC,CASSVQSHNEQFF
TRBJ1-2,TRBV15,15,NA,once,TGTGCCACCAGCGGACCGGGGAGGGGTAACTATGGCTACACCTTC,CATSGPGRGNYGYTF
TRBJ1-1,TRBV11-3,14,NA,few,TGTGCCAGCAGCTTATCGGGGGGGAACACTGAAGCTTTCTTT,CASSLSGGNTEAFF
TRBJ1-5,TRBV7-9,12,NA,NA,TGTGCCAGCAGTTTACCTAATCAGCCCCAGCATTTT,CASSLPNQPQHF
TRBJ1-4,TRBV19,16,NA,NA,TGTGCCAGTAGTATGTTACCTTTCGCAGGGAATGAAAAACTGTTTTTT,CASSMLPFAGNEKLFF
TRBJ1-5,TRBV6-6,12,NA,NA,TGTGCCAGCAAACATAGCAATCAGCCCCAGCATTTT,CASKHSNQPQHF
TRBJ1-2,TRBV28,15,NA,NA,TGTGCCAGCAGCCCGGCGGGGACCACTAACTATGGCTACACCTTC,CASSPAGTTNYGYTF
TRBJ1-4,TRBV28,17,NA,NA,TGTGCCAGCACCACGACAGGACGAGGGAAATGGGGCGAAAAACTGTTTTTT,CASTTTGRGKWGEKLFF
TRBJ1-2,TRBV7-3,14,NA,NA,TGTGCCAGCAGCTCCCGGACGAAGCAGGGGGGCTACACCTTC,CASSSRTKQGGYTF
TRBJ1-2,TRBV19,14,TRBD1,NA,TGTGCCAGTAGTCCAGGGACAGGGGGCTATGGCTACACCTTC,CASSPGTGGYGYTF
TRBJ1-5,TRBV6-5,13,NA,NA,TGTGCCAGCAGTAAGCTAACAGGGAGGCCCCAGCATTTT,CASSKLTGRPQHF
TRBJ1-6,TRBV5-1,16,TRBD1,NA,TGCGCCAGCAGTCCCGCTACAGGGGACCATAATTCACCCCTCCACTTT,CASSPATGDHNSPLHF
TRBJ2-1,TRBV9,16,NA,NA,TGTGCCAGCAGCGTAGGATATCGGGAGTACGACAATGAGCAGTTCTTC,CASSVGYREYDNEQFF
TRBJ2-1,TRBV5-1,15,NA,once,TGCGCCAGCAGCTTGGATGCCAGGGTGTTCAATGAGCAGTTCTTC,CASSLDARVFNEQFF
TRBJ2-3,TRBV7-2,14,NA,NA,TGTGCCAGCAAAATCAGGGTGCCCACAGATACGCAGTATTTT,CASKIRVPTDTQYF
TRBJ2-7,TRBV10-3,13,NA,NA,TGTGCCATCAGTGACTCGACAGCCTACGAGCAGTACTTC,CAISDSTAYEQYF
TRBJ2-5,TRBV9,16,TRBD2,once,TGTGCCAGCAGCGCACCAGGACTAGCGGCGGCTAGGACCCAGTACTTC,CASSAPGLAAARTQYF
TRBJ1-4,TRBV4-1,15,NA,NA,TGCGCCAGCAGCCACCGGGACAACCCGAATGAAAAACTGTTTTTT,CASSHRDNPNEKLFF
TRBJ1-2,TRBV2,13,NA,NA,TGTGCCAGCAGTGAGACGGGTAACTATGGCTACACCTTC,CASSETGNYGYTF
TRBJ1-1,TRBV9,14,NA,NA,TGTGCCAGCAGCTCCAGGGTCGGGAACACTGAAGCTTTCTTT,CASSSRVGNTEAFF
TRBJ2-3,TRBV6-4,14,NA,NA,TGTGCCAGCAGCAGGGACGGGGACTTAGATACGCAGTATTTT,CASSRDGDLDTQYF
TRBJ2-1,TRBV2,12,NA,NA,TGTGCCAGCAGGGGATTGAGGGTTGAGCAGTTCTTC,CASRGLRVEQFF
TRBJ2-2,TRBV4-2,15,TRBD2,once,TGTGCCAGCAGCCAAACGGGAGGGCCGTCCGGGGAGCTGTTTTTT,CASSQTGGPSGELFF
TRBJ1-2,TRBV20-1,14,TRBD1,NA,TGCAGTGCTAGTTCGCAGGGGGCTGGCTATGGCTACACCTTC,CSASSQGAGYGYTF
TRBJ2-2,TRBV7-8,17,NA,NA,TGTGCCAGCAGCTCTTTTAGGCCACCGTCGGGGGACGGGGAGCTGTTTTTT,CASSSFRPPSGDGELFF
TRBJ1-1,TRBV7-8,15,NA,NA,TGTGCCAGCCTTCGCTGGGGGGGCGTGAACACTGAAGCTTTCTTT,CASLRWGGVNTEAFF
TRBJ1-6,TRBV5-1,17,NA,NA,TGCGCCAGCCGCGAGGGCGGGGGCGCTTACCATAATTCACCCCTCCACTTT,CASREGGGAYHNSPLHF
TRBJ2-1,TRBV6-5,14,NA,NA,TGTGCCAGCAGAGCCGGGACTTCTTACAATGAGCAGTTCTTC,CASRAGTSYNEQFF
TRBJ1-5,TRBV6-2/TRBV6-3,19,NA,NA,TGTGCCAGCAGTTATGTACAGGGAGGGCCCTTGACAAGCAATCAGCCCCAGCATTTT,CASSYVQGGPLTSNQPQHF
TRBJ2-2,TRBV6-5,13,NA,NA,TGTGCCAGCAGCCCCTACCAGGCCGGGGAGCTGTTTTTT,CASSPYQAGELFF
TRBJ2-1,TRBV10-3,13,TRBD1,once,TGTGCCATCACCGGGACAGACCACAATGAGCAGTTCTTC,CAITGTDHNEQFF
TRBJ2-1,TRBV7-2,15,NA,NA,TGTGCCAGCAGCCGCGCAGGGGGGCGCGGTAATGAGCAGTTCTTC,CASSRAGGRGNEQFF
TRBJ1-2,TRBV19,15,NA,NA,TGTGCCAGTAGCCCTCAGGCGGGCGCTAACTATGGCTACACCTTC,CASSPQAGANYGYTF
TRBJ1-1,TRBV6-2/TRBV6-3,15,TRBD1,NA,TGTGCCAGCAGTTCAGGGGGCGTGTTGAACACTGAAGCTTTCTTT,CASSSGGVLNTEAFF
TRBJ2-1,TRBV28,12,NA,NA,TGTGCCAGCAGTTTATCGAGGTATGAGCAGTTCTTC,CASSLSRYEQFF
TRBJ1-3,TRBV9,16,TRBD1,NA,TGTGCCAGCAGCGTAGGAGGGACAGGCTCTGGAAACACCATATATTTT,CASSVGGTGSGNTIYF
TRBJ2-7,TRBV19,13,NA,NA,TGTGCCAGTAGTATGAACAGGCCCTACGAGCAGTACTTC,CASSMNRPYEQYF
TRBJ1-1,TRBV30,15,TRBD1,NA,TGTGCCTGGAACGGACAGGGGGCGCGAGGGACTGAAGCTTTCTTT,CAWNGQGARGTEAFF
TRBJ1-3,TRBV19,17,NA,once,TGTGCCAGTAGTATCAACCGACAGTCCCGCTCTGGAAACACCATATATTTT,CASSINRQSRSGNTIYF
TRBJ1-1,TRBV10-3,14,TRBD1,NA,TGTGCCATCAGTCCTACAGGGGGGAACACTGAAGCTTTCTTT,CAISPTGGNTEAFF
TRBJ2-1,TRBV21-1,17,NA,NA,TGTGCCAGCAGCAAAGGGAAGGCGGACAGGGGGACCGATGAGCAGTTCTTC,CASSKGKADRGTDEQFF
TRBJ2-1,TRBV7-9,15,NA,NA,TGTGCCAGCAGCTTAGCGGGAGGGGGACACAATGAGCAGTTCTTC,CASSLAGGGHNEQFF
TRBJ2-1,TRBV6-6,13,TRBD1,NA,TGTGCCACCCGACAGGGTCCGTACGGTGAGCAGTTCTTC,CATRQGPYGEQFF
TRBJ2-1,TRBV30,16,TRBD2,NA,TGTGCCTGGAGGTCCCTCCTAGCGGGAGATCCCAATGAGCAGTTCTTC,CAWRSLLAGDPNEQFF
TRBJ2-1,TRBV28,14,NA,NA,TGTGCCAGCAAAGGGGAAAATTCCTACAATGAGCAGTTCTTC,CASKGENSYNEQFF
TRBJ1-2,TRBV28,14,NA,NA,TGTGCCAGCAGGCCTATGACTCCTAACTATGGCTACACCTTC,CASRPMTPNYGYTF
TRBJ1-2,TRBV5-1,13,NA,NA,TGCGCCAGCAGCTTGGAGGCAGGGGTTGGCTACACCTTC,CASSLEAGVGYTF
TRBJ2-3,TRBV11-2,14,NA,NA,TGTGCCAGCAGCTCCCCCGGGGGGCCAGATACGCAGTATTTT,CASSSPGGPDTQYF
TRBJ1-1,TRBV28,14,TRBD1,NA,TGTGCCAGCAGTGAACAGGGGGGATTGGTTGAAGCTTTCTTT,CASSEQGGLVEAFF
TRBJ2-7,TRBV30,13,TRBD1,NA,TGTGCCTGGAGGGCCGACAGGGTGAAGGTGCAGTACTTC,CAWRADRVKVQYF
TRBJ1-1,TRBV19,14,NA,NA,TGTGCCAGTAGTATCCGGGTCCAGAACACTGAAGCTTTCTTT,CASSIRVQNTEAFF